The 2 T cell receptor beta chains below all came from one sample that was sequenced in a study of T cell responses to AZD1222 COVID-19 vaccine. Repertoires were generated with immunoSEQ multiplex PCR, while TCRdb's copy carries only in-frame clones and drops some. This sample has roughly 80,000 clones, with around 90% found just once. The sample in question was peripheral blood, obtained on day 0 of MenACWY control vaccination. The source of these receptors is an adult in good health.

The chain is built from TRBV6-1 and TRBJ2-7; 7 bases map to TRBD1. Germline loops: CDR1 MNHNS, CDR2 SASEGT. J gave up 4 bases and V 3 bases, and 6 bases lay outside the gene matches. The CDR3 consists of 14 residues. CDR3 nucleotides: TGTGCCAGCAGTGAGGGACAGCCGGGTTACGAGCAGTACTTC. It translates to CASSEGQPGYEQYF.

The gene calls are TRBV5-1 and TRBJ1-4; TRBD1 aligns across 8 bases. The junction had 5 bases not matched to a gene; V was cut back by 4 bases and J by 6 bases. Germline values: CDR1 SGHRS, CDR2 YFSETQ. The CDR3 is made up of 14 amino acids. The CDR3 region is CASSPGQGYEKLFF. The CDR3 DNA follows: TGCGCCAGCAGCCCTGGACAGGGCTATGAAAAACTGTTTTTT.